This T cell receptor beta chain was captured in a study of graft-versus-host responses after intestinal transplantation. Across the study: Each of the recipients got a multivisceral, liver-intestinal, or isolated intestinal transplant. Tacrolimus plus steroids were given to all recipients for roughly three years, preceded by anti-thymocyte globulin induction.

The assay was immunoSEQ multiplex PCR, and TCRdb's table has in-frame clones only and misses some. Here the sample spans around 95,000 clones, about 90% being singletons. Trimming took off 5 bases at V and 2 bases at J, with 15 bases between the two ends. Germline CDR1 reads MNHNY; CDR2 reads SVGAGI (reference sequence). This CDR3 spans 15 amino acids. As to this clone: The antigen is not known.

Sequences were derived from unstimulated CD4+ T cells sorted from spleen or lymph node cells, sampled before transplant. The TCR sequence derives from a human donor who was the organ donor for an intestinal transplant. This sequence joins TRBV6-6 and TRBJ1-1; the D gene is possibly TRBD1 (6 bases). CDR3 DNA sequence: TGTGCCAGCAGTAAACGGACAGCCGAAAACACTGAAGCTTTCTTT. Protein product: CASSKRTAENTEAFF.